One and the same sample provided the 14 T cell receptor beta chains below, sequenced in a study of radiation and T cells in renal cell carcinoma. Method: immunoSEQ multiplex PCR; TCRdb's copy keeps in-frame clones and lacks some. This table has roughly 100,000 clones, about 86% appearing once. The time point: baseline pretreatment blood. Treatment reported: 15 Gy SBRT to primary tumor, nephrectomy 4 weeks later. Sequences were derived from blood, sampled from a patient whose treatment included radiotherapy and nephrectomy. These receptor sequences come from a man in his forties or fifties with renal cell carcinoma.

This chain's CDR3 is CATSSQSRTVRGYTF. CDR3 coding DNA: TGTGCCACCAGCAGCCAAAGCCGGACCGTTCGGGGGTACACCTTC. The chain uses TRBV15 and TRBJ1-2, with TRBD1 as a possible D gene (5 bases). The CDR3 contains 15 residues. The V end lost 3 bases, the J end lost 11 bases, and 22 bases lay between the germline ends. Germline V gene lookup returns CDR1 LNHNV and CDR2 YYDKDF (reference sequence). Drawing the rest from reference TRBV15 and TRBJ1-2, the complete variable domain is DAMVIQNPRYQVTQFGKPVTLSCSQTLNHNVMYWYQQKSSQAPKLLFHYYDKDFNNEADTPDNFQSRRPNTSFCFLDIRSPGLGDTAMYLCATSSQSRTVRGYTFGSGTRLTVV.

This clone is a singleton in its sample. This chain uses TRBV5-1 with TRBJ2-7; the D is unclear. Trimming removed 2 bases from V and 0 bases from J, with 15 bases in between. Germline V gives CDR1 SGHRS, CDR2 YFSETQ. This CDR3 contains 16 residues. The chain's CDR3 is CASSFGTVGASYEQYF. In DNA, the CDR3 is TGCGCCAGCAGCTTCGGAACGGTAGGCGCCTCCTACGAGCAGTACTTC.

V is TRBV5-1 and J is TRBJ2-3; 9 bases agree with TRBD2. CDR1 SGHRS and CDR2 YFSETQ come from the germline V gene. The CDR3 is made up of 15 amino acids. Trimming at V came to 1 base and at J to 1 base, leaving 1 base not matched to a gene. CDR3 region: CASSLLAGGTDTQYF. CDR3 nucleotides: TGCGCCAGCAGCTTGTTAGCGGGAGGCACAGATACGCAGTATTTT.

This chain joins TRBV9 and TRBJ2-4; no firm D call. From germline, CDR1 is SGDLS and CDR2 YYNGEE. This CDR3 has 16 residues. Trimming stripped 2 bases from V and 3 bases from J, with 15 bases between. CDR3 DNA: TGTGCCAGCAGCGTCGGAGACATCGGTAGCAAAAACATTCAGTACTTC. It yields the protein CASSVGDIGSKNIQYF. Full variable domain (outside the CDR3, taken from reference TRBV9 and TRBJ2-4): DSGVTQTPKHLITATGQRVTLRCSPRSGDLSVYWYQQSLDQGLQFLIQYYNGEERAKGNILERFSAQQFPDLHSELNLSSLELGDSALYFCASSVGDIGSKNIQYFGAGTRLSVL.

The CDR3 bases are TGTGCCAGTAGTATCCAGGGCAGCCAATCTAACTATGGCTACACCTTC. Translated: CASSIQGSQSNYGYTF. The J gene is TRBJ1-2, the V gene TRBV19; D is possibly TRBD1 (5 bases). Germline CDR1 and CDR2: LNHDA and SQIVND (reference sequence). The V gene lost 3 bases and the J gene lost 0 bases, with 14 bases spanning the gap. The CDR3 runs to 16 residues.

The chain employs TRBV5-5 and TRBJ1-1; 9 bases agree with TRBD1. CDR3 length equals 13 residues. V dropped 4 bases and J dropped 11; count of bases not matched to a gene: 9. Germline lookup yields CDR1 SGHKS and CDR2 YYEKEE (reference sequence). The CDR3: CASSLWTGDSAFF. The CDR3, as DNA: TGTGCCAGCAGCCTCTGGACAGGGGATAGCGCTTTCTTT.

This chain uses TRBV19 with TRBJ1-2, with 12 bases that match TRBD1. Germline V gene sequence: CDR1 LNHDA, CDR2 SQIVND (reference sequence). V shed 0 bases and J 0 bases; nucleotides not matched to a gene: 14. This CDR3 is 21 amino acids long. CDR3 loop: CASSIDLGTGGVGGANYGYTF. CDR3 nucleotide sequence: TGTGCCAGTAGTATAGATCTAGGGACAGGGGGCGTCGGCGGAGCTAACTATGGCTACACCTTC.

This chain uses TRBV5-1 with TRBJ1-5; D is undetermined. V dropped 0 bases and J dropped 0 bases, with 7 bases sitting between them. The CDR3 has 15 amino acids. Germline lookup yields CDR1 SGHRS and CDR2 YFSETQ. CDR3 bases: TGCGCCAGCAGCTTGGACTCATTTAGCAATCAGCCCCAGCATTTT. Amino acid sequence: CASSLDSFSNQPQHF.

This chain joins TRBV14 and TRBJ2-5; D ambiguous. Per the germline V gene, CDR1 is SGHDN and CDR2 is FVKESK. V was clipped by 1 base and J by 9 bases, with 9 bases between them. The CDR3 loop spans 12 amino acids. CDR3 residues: CASSQVVGSQYF. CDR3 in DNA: TGTGCCAGCAGCCAAGTAGTAGGGTCCCAGTACTTC. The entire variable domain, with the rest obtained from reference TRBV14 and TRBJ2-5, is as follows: EAGVTQFPSHSVIEKGQTVTLRCDPISGHDNLYWYRRVMGKEIKFLLHFVKESKQDESGMPNNRFLAERTGGTYSTLKVQPAELEDSGVYFCASSQVVGSQYFGPGTRLLVL.

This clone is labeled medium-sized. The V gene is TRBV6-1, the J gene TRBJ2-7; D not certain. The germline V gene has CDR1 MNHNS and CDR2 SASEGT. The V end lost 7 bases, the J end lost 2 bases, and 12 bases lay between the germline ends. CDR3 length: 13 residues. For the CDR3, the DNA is TGTGCCAGCATCCCGGACGTAACCTACGAGCAGTACTTC. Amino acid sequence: CASIPDVTYEQYF.

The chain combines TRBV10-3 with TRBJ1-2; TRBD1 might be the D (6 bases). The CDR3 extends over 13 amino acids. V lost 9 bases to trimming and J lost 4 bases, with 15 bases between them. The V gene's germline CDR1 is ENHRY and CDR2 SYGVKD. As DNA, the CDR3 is TGTGCCATTTTGGCGCAGGGGAGCTATGGCTACACCTTC. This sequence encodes CAILAQGSYGYTF.

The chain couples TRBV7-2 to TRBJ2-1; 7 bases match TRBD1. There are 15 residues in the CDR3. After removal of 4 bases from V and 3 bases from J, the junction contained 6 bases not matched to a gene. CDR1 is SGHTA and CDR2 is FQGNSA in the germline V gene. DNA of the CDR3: TGTGCCAGCAGCTCATCAGGGGGATACTACAATGAGCAGTTCTTC. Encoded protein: CASSSSGGYYNEQFF.

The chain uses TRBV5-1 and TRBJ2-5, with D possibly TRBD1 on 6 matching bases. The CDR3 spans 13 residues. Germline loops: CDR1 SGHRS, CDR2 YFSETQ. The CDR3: CATSPGQKETQYF. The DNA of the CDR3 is TGCGCAACCTCTCCGGGACAAAAAGAGACCCAGTACTTC.

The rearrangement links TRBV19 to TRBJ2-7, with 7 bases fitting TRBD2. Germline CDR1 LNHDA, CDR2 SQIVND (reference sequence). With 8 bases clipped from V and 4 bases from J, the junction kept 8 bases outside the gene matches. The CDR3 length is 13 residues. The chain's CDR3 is CASRAGPGYEQYF. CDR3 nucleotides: TGTGCCAGTCGAGCGGGGCCCGGTTACGAGCAGTACTTC.